This T cell receptor beta chain emerged from a study of blood T cell repertoires in COVID-19 (dated by TCRdb to the early 2020s). About the investigation overall: The collaborator samples originated in the United States, Italy and Spain and spanned the acute and convalescent phases of COVID-19. Deeply sampled blood TCRbeta repertoires from subjects exposed to, actively infected with, or recovered from COVID-19 were included in the dataset. The prospective study material was composed of cDNA or gDNA derived from T cells, B-cell-depleted T cells, or PBMCs. Sample metadata almost always included a de-identified subject ID, COVID-19 status, age in years and sex. The repertoires were made available in a free public database intended to serve as a resource for research on the immune response to SARS-CoV-2. Samples were obtained from the ongoing ImmuneRACE study (first 160 participants) and from some 1,200 subjects provided by 6 global collaborators. HLA class I and class II types, where available, came from metadata supplied by the sample provider rather than from assay-based typing. On the study overall, not on this receptor specifically: How much clinical and demographic metadata was included differed by source and by participant, and the metadata was provided uncurated.

CDR1 SNHLY and CDR2 FYNNEI are derived from the germline V gene. CDR3 length: 15 amino acids, cysteine to phenylalanine. Just CDR3 DNA is preserved here, 45 bases in frame from base 1. V sheds 3 bases and J sheds 5 bases, leaving 16 bases between their ends. The immunoSEQ Assay, a bias-controlled multiplex PCR, was used to amplify TCRbeta CDR3 regions from genomic DNA. In the authors' own workflow: The number of nucleated cells in each sample was estimated by amplification of reference gene primers within the assay. To quantify the absolute abundance of each unique TCRbeta CDR3 rearrangement, sequence reads were collapsed and filtered. For each sample, productive Simpson clonality was calculated as the square root of Simpson's diversity index over productive rearrangements. The table was pulled from immuneACCESS by TCRdb, which kept in-frame rearrangements only. Such tables lose some clones; where checked, under half of the loss comes from unresolved V genes, and the rest has no known cause. Clonal size and the V and J genes are those of that table, whereas D and trimming came from the DNA. The sample table contains some 230,000 clones; only one count was recorded for 80% to 90% of them. The ten largest clones add up to approximately 3.4% of the sample.

Enrolling through a virtual design, the prospective study's participants ranged in age from roughly 18 to 90 years and lived across more than 20 United States geographic areas. To assign participants to cohorts, the prospective study relied on clinical history that participants themselves reported in a screening survey and a study questionnaire. In the prospective study, whole blood, serum and a nasopharyngeal or oropharyngeal swab were collected from each participant by mobile phlebotomists. Over a roughly 2-month period, participants in the prospective study had the option of providing additional blood draws and questionnaires. Before DNA extraction, blood samples from the prospective study were shipped at room temperature or frozen. Note on this clone: What antigen it recognizes has not been identified. Base qualities are missing; no much larger clone stands one base away.

The chain is made from TRBV2 and TRBJ2-5, with a tentative D gene TRBD1 over 5 matching bases. The material sequenced was PBMCs or T cells enriched from blood (not recorded which). The sequence came from a woman aged 18-35 years in a cohort exposed to, infected with or recovered from COVID-19 (not recorded which). The DNA is TGTGCCAGCAGTGACCCCGACAGTCGCGTGGAGACCCAGTACTTC. Its amino acids are CASSDPDSRVETQYF.